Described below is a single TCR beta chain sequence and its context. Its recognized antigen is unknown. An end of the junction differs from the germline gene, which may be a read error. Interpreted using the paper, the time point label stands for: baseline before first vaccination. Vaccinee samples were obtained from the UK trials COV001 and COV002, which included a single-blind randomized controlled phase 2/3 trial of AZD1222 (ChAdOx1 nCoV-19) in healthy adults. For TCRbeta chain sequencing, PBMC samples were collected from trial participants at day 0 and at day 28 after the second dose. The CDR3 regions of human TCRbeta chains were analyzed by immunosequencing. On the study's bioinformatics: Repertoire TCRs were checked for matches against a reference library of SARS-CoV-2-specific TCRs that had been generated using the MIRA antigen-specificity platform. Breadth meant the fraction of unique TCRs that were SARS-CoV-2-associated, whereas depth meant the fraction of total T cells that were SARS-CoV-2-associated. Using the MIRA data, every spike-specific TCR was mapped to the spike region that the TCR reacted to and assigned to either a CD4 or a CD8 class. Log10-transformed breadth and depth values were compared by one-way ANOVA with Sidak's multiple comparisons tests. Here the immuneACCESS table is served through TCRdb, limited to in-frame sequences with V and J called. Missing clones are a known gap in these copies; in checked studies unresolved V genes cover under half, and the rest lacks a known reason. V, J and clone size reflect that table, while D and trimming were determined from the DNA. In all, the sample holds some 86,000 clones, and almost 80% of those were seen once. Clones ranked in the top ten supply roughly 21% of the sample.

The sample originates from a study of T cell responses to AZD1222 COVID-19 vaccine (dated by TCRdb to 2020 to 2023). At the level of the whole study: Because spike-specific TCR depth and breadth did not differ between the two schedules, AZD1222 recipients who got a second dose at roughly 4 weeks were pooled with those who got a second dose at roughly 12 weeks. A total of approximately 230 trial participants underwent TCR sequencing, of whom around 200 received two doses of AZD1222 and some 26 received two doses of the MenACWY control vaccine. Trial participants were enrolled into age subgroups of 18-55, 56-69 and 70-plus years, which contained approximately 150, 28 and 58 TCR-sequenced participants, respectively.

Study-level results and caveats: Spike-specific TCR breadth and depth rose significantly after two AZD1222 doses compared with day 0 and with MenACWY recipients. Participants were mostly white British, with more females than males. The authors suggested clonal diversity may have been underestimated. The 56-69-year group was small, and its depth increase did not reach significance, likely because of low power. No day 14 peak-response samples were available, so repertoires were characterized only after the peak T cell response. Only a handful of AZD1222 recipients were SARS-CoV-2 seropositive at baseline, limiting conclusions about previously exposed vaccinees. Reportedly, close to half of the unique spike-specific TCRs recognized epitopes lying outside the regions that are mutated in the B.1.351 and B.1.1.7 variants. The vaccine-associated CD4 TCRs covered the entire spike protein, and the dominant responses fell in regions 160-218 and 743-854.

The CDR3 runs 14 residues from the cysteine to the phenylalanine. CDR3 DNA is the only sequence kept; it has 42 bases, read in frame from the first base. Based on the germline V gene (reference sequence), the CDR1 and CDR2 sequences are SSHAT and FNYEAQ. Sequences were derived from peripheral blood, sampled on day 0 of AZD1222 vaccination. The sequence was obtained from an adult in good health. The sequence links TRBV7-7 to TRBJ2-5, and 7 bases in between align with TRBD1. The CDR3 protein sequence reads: CASSDTGVQETQYF. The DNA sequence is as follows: TGTGCTAGCAGCGACACAGGGGTCCAAGAGACCCAGTACTTC.